The entry that follows covers one TCR beta chain sequence. Its antigen target is currently unknown. The record has no base qualities; no much larger clone is one base away. TCRbeta CDR3 regions were sequenced with the immunoSEQ Assay. After extraction, genomic DNA underwent amplification by bias-controlled multiplex PCR, followed by high-throughput sequencing. The study's own analysis went as follows. To quantify the absolute abundance of every unique TCRbeta CDR3 region, sequences were collapsed and filtered. Usable DNA was measured by amplifying reference genes present in all nucleated cells, and TCRbeta template counts were normalized to that usable DNA to estimate T cell fraction. Repertoire TCRs were annotated as SARS-CoV-2-specific when V gene, CDR3 amino acid sequence and J gene were exactly matched to a known reactive TCR set. MIRA supplied the reference SARS-CoV-2 TCR set, which was filtered for enrichment in COVID-19-positive ImmuneCODE repertoires so that public or cross-reactive TCRs were removed. Using the MIRA antigens, annotated TCRs were further analysed by specific ORF or by position within an ORF. Breadth was defined as annotated unique rearrangements over total unique productive rearrangements; depth was the summed frequency of those rearrangements. TCR breadth was compared between groups using two-sided Wilcoxon rank-sum tests. TCRdb retrieved this table from immuneACCESS and kept in-frame rearrangements only. Not all clones are present; in checked studies, unresolved V genes account for under half, and no reason is known for the remainder. V, J and clone size are those of that table, while D and trimming were read from the DNA. Counted in this sample were around 450,000 clones; 75% to 90% of them appeared once. Approximately 2.5% of the sample rests with the top ten.

Interpreted using the paper, the treatment or condition label stands for: 15 to 20 received Ad26.COV2.S at low or high dose, single or two shots; about 5 received placebo; per-sample allocation not given. For vaccine and placebo recipients, repertoires were sequenced using samples collected on day 63 after the first injection. Cohort 1b enrolled 25 to 30 adults aged 18-55 years at a single site in Boston, USA, between 29 July and 7 August 2020. As a vaccine, Ad26.COV2.S was a replication-incompetent adenovirus type 26 vector that expressed a prefusion-stabilized SARS-CoV-2 spike protein derived from the original Wuhan strain. This specimen comes from a study of Ad26.COV2.S vaccination and SARS-CoV-2 variants (dated by TCRdb to about 2021). In terms of the full investigation: Donors in the vaccine arm were drawn from COV1001, a phase I-IIa trial of Ad26.COV2.S in healthy adults that was multicentre, randomized, double-blind and placebo-controlled. Blinding of investigators to trial group allocation was maintained during experiments and outcome assessment. Ad26.COV2.S was administered intramuscularly at 5 x 10^10 or 1 x 10^11 viral particles, either as a single shot or as two shots given 56 days apart. A total of around 32 samples were included in the TCR-sequenced set, comprising around 19 Ad26.COV2.S vaccine recipients, 5 placebo recipients and 8 SARS-CoV-2 convalescent individuals. Participants in the trial were split at random into five groups of five each, receiving low-dose or high-dose Ad26.COV2.S once or twice, or else placebo on both occasions. TCRbeta repertoire sequencing was used to assess the specificity and breadth of SARS-CoV-2-reactive T cell receptors after Ad26.COV2.S vaccination.

V and J are truncated by 2 bases and 6 bases respectively, leaving an intervening sequence of 10 bases. Per the germline V gene (reference sequence), PRHDT is the CDR1 and FYEKMQ is the CDR2. The CDR3 measures 13 amino acids from cysteine to phenylalanine. The entry retains the CDR3 DNA only, 39 bases that are in frame from base 1. Here is what the overall study found, with its caveats: Comparing responses between vaccine doses or regimens was not something the study was powered to do. Higher spike-specific TCR breadth was observed in Ad26.COV2.S recipients than in placebo recipients (P = 0.0014). According to the authors, total T cell responses may have been underestimated by the TCR breadth and depth analyses. After vaccination, substantial breadth of spike-specific CD8+ and CD4+ T cell responses was reported. Comparable non-spike TCR breadth was observed between vaccine and placebo recipients, consistent with only spike being contained in the vaccine.

The receptor's source is a person between 18 and 65 years old who received the Ad26.COV2.S COVID-19 vaccine or a placebo. The chain is encoded by TRBV13 joined to TRBJ1-1, with the D gene too uncertain to name. The starting material was peripheral blood, obtained in a trial of Ad26.COV2.S vaccine versus placebo. The nucleotide sequence reads TGTGCCAGCAGCTTAATTCCAAACTCTGAAGCTTTCTTT. This codes for CASSLIPNSEAFF.